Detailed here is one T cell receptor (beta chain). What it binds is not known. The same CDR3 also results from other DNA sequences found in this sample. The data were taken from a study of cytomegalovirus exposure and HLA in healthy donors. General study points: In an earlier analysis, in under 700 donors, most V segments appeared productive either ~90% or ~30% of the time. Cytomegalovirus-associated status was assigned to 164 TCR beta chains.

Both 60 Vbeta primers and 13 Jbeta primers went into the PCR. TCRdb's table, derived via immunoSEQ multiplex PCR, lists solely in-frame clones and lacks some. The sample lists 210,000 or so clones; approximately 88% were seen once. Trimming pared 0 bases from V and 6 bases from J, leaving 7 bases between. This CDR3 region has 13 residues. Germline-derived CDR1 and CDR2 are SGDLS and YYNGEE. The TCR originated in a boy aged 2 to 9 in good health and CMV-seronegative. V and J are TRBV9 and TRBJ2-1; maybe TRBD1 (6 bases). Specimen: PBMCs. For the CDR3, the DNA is TGTGCCAGCAGCGTAGAACAGGGCAATGAGCAGTTCTTC. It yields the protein CASSVEQGNEQFF. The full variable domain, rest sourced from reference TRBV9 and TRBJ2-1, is DSGVTQTPKHLITATGQRVTLRCSPRSGDLSVYWYQQSLDQGLQFLIQYYNGEERAKGNILERFSAQQFPDLHSELNLSSLELGDSALYFCASSVEQGNEQFFGPGTRLTVL.